Presented here are 23 T cell receptor beta chains from one specimen sequenced in a study of beta chain features in type 1 diabetes. Study outcomes and limitations: Type 1 diabetes patients had moderately but significantly shorter TCRB CDR3s in all four CD4+ subsets.

As every portion of the isolated RNA was reverse transcribed, the sequencing read expressed TCRB transcripts. Sequenced by immunoSEQ multiplex PCR; TCRdb stores in-frame clones only, minus some. The sample has 500,000 to 850,000 clones, roughly 13% seen once; the top ten hold approximately 0.043%. The antigens these receptors bind are not known. Sequenced sample: naive CD4+ T cells from blood. The receptors were gathered from a man between 18 and 35 years old with type 1 diabetes.

The J gene is TRBJ2-3, the V gene TRBV29-1; D not certain. V was clipped by 7 bases and J by 0 bases, with 14 bases between them. The germline V gene has CDR1 SQVTM and CDR2 ANQGSEA. CDR3 length equals 14 residues. This CDR3 reads CSGTRDSSTDTQYF. CDR3 bases: TGCAGCGGAACCCGAGACTCGAGCACAGATACGCAGTATTTT.

This clone was picked up a small number of times. The chain has TRBV28 and TRBJ2-5, with 8 bases lining up with TRBD2. Germline CDR1 and CDR2: MDHEN and SYDVKM. The CDR3 loop spans 15 amino acids. Trimming removed 3 bases from V and 5 bases from J; junction bases left unmatched: 8. Written as DNA, the CDR3 is TGTGCCAGCAGTTTTGGGACTAGTAGGAGGGAGACCCAGTACTTC. Translated: CASSFGTSRRETQYF. Complete variable domain (other parts from reference TRBV28 and TRBJ2-5): DVKVTQSSRYLVKRTGEKVFLECVQDMDHENMFWYRQDPGLGLRLIYFSYDVKMKEKGDIPEGYSVSREKKERFSLILESASTNQTSMYLCASSFGTSRRETQYFGPGTRLLVL.

This clone was recorded a few times. This chain links TRBV7-3 with TRBJ2-3, with D unresolved. The CDR3 runs 13 residues. Trimming removed 2 bases from V and 0 bases from J, with 3 bases in between. CDR1 and CDR2 from the germline V gene are SGHTA and FQGTGA. Here the CDR3 DNA reads TGTGCCAGCAGCTTATCTAGCACAGATACGCAGTATTTT. Its protein product is CASSLSSTDTQYF.

The V gene is TRBV7-9, the J gene TRBJ1-1; no definite D call. Germline V lookup: CDR1 SEHNR, CDR2 FQNEAQ (reference sequence). V lost 5 bases and J 1 base, leaving 8 bases between the germline ends. This CDR3 contains 13 residues. Here the CDR3 reads CASSTGTNTEAFF. In DNA form, the CDR3 reads TGTGCCAGCAGCACCGGTACGAACACTGAAGCTTTCTTT.

J is TRBJ1-2 and V is TRBV7-9; 8 bases agree with TRBD1. The CDR3 contains 15 residues. The J segment lost 4 bases and the V segment lost 3 bases, leaving 7 bases of the junction unmatched. Germline lookup yields CDR1 SEHNR and CDR2 FQNEAQ (reference sequence). CDR3 protein: CASSLTGAATYGYTF. CDR3 coding DNA: TGTGCCAGCAGCTTGACAGGGGCAGCTACCTATGGCTACACCTTC.

The genes are TRBV9 and TRBJ1-2, with D tentatively TRBD1 (6 bases). Trimming took 4 bases from V and 5 from J, leaving 18 bases between them. Germline V CDR1 and CDR2: SGDLS, YYNGEE. This CDR3 has 15 residues. The CDR3 DNA is TGTGCCAGCAGCCCGGGACAACATGAGGGTTATGGCTACACCTTC. The encoded protein is CASSPGQHEGYGYTF.

The chain uses TRBV5-6 and TRBJ1-2, with unresolved D. CDR3 size: 14 residues. Trimming stripped 0 bases from V and 0 bases from J, with 6 bases between. Per the germline V gene, CDR1 is SGHDT and CDR2 is YYEEEE. CDR3 nucleotides: TGTGCCAGCAGCTTGGTCCAGACTAACTATGGCTACACCTTC. As protein: CASSLVQTNYGYTF.

The chain combines TRBV29-1 with TRBJ2-1; 12 bases line up with TRBD2. The CDR3 totals 15 residues. Germline CDR1 SQVTM, CDR2 ANQGSEA. V was clipped by 2 bases and J by 8 bases; unmatched bases: 7. CDR3 nucleotide sequence: TGCAGCGTTGAACTAGCGGGAGGGAGGTGGGATGAGCAGTTCTTC. Translation: CSVELAGGRWDEQFF.

This clone was found a few times. The chain has TRBV7-8 and TRBJ2-1; possible D gene TRBD2, 5 bases. V was cut by 1 base and J by 9 bases, with 16 bases left in between. Germline CDR1 reads SGHVS; CDR2 reads FQNEAQ. The CDR3 extends over 15 amino acids. Here the CDR3 reads CASSLVEGLGSEQFF. The CDR3 bases are TGTGCCAGCAGCTTAGTTGAGGGCCTAGGATCTGAGCAGTTCTTC.

This clone was detected only a few times. The J gene is TRBJ1-1, the V gene TRBV5-1, with 7 nucleotides matching TRBD1. Germline V gene lookup returns CDR1 SGHRS and CDR2 YFSETQ. This CDR3 region has 15 residues. The V segment lost 2 bases and the J segment 1 base; nucleotides outside the gene matches: 5. The CDR3, as DNA: TGCGCCAGCAGCTTAGACAGGGTATCGAACACTGAAGCTTTCTTT. It codes for CASSLDRVSNTEAFF.

The V gene is TRBV10-1, the J gene TRBJ2-4; D not certain. Germline lookup yields CDR1 WNHNN and CDR2 SYGVQD (reference sequence). Trimming left V 2 bases short and J 7 bases short, with 12 bases between. The CDR3 loop spans 14 amino acids. The CDR3 DNA sequence: TGCGCCAGCAGTGAGGGTCAGGCGGTGAACATTCAGTACTTC. The encoded protein is CASSEGQAVNIQYF.

The chain links TRBV7-9 to TRBJ2-5; possibly TRBD2 for D (6 bases). The CDR3 is 17 amino acids. Germline CDR1 SEHNR, CDR2 FQNEAQ (reference sequence). V was shortened by 3 bases and J by 9 bases, with 26 bases between the two germline ends. The CDR3 sequence is CASSFPAGTPVRGAQYF. CDR3 DNA sequence: TGTGCCAGCAGCTTCCCCGCCGGGACCCCCGTCCGCGGGGCCCAGTACTTC.

The CDR3, as DNA: TGTGCCAGCAGGTTCGGGTACTCCTACAATGAGCAGTTCTTC. Translated, it gives CASRFGYSYNEQFF. The genes are TRBV11-2 and TRBJ2-1; D not certain. The CDR3 runs 14 residues. V lost 6 bases, J lost 0 bases, and 9 bases lay in between. Germline CDR1 SGHAT, CDR2 FQNNGV.

This sequence joins TRBV5-6 and TRBJ2-5, with TRBD1 matching over 7 bases. The germline V gene has CDR1 SGHDT and CDR2 YYEEEE. V shed 4 bases and J 9 bases; nucleotides not matched to a gene: 9. This CDR3 region has 13 residues. The CDR3: CASSPRQGSAQYF. CDR3 DNA sequence: TGTGCCAGCAGCCCCCGACAGGGTTCAGCCCAGTACTTC.

The chain combines TRBV29-1 with TRBJ1-5; D gene unclear. Trimming shortened V by 1 base and J by 10 bases, and 11 bases separated the two germline ends. CDR3 length: 12 amino acids. CDR1 and CDR2 from the germline V gene are SQVTM and ANQGSEA. CDR3 sequence: CSVEVVRQPQHF. Here the CDR3 DNA reads TGCAGCGTTGAAGTAGTGAGGCAACCCCAGCATTTT. Drawing the rest from reference TRBV29-1 and TRBJ1-5, the complete variable domain is SAVISQKPSRDICQRGTSLTIQCQVDSQVTMMFWYRQQPGQSLTLIATANQGSEATYESGFVIDKFPISRPNLTFSTLTVSNMSPEDSSIYLCSVEVVRQPQHFGDGTRLSIL.

Only a few counts were recorded for this clone. The V gene is TRBV29-1, the J gene TRBJ2-3, with a tentative D call TRBD2 (7 bases). The germline gives CDR1 SQVTM, CDR2 ANQGSEA. The ends were cut back, 6 bases at V and 0 bases at J, with 16 bases in the middle. The CDR3 covers 15 residues. The CDR3: CSVQIGGPSTDTQYF. The CDR3, as DNA: TGCAGCGTCCAAATCGGGGGGCCTAGCACAGATACGCAGTATTTT.

This chain joins TRBV25-1 and TRBJ1-4; D may be TRBD1 (6 bases). Germline V gene sequence: CDR1 MGHDK, CDR2 SYGVNS. Trimming shortened V by 7 bases and J by 2 bases, and 17 bases separated the two germline ends. The CDR3 has 16 residues. The CDR3 loop is CASMNRAGGTNEKLFF. DNA for the CDR3: TGTGCCAGCATGAACAGGGCTGGGGGGACTAATGAAAAACTGTTTTTT.

This clone was found a few times. This chain uses TRBV9 with TRBJ1-2; the D gene is possibly TRBD1 (6 bases). V was clipped by 3 bases and J by 8 bases, with 14 bases between them. This CDR3 is 13 amino acids long. Germline V CDR1 and CDR2: SGDLS, YYNGEE. The CDR3 region has the DNA TGTGCCAGCAGCGATATCGGGGGCGAAGGCTACACCTTC. Protein: CASSDIGGEGYTF.

This clone was observed a few times. CDR3 in DNA: TGTGCCAGCAGCGTCCCGTTCGCGGGGTCGGGGGAGCAGTACTTC. Its protein is CASSVPFAGSGEQYF. J is TRBJ2-7 and V is TRBV7-2; tentative D call: TRBD2 (6 bases). The CDR3 is made up of 15 amino acids. Germline V gene lookup returns CDR1 SGHTA and CDR2 FQGNSA. Between the trimmed V and J ends, which lost 5 bases and 7 bases, there was a span of 21 bases.

The J gene is TRBJ2-1, the V gene TRBV7-6, with 7 bases identical to TRBD1. Trimming at V came to 10 bases and at J to 3 bases, leaving 3 bases not matched to a gene. This CDR3 spans 12 amino acids. CDR1 and CDR2 from the germline V gene are SGHVS and FNYEAQ. CDR3 in DNA: TGTGCCACACAGGGGCTCTACAATGAGCAGTTCTTC. It codes for CATQGLYNEQFF.

In this sample, this clone turned up a few times. The rearrangement joins TRBV29-1 to TRBJ2-3; the D gene is possibly TRBD1 (7 bases). V was clipped by 7 bases and J by 3 bases, with 14 bases between them. CDR1 is SQVTM and CDR2 is ANQGSEA in the germline V gene. The CDR3 sequence is 13 residues long. In DNA form, the CDR3 reads TGCAGCGCCCGGAGGGGACAGACAGATACGCAGTATTTT. Protein: CSARRGQTDTQYF.

The DNA of the CDR3 is TGTGCCAGCAACCCCGGACAGAGCTCCTACGAGCAGTACTTC. It is translated as CASNPGQSSYEQYF. The rearrangement uses TRBV28 and TRBJ2-7; TRBD1 might be the D (6 bases). The CDR3 sequence is 14 residues long. CDR1 is MDHEN and CDR2 is SYDVKM in the germline V gene. Trimming stripped 7 bases from V and 0 bases from J, with 13 bases between. The whole variable domain, remainder taken from reference TRBV28 and TRBJ2-7, is DVKVTQSSRYLVKRTGEKVFLECVQDMDHENMFWYRQDPGLGLRLIYFSYDVKMKEKGDIPEGYSVSREKKERFSLILESASTNQTSMYLCASNPGQSSYEQYFGPGTRLTVT.

The rearrangement links TRBV7-2 to TRBJ2-4; maybe TRBD1 (5 bases). V lost 4 bases to trimming and J lost 5 bases, with 9 bases between them. CDR3 length: 13 residues. Germline CDR1 reads SGHTA; CDR2 reads FQGNSA. CDR3 sequence (DNA): TGTGCCAGCAGCTATGACAGCCAAAACATTCAGTACTTC. It translates to CASSYDSQNIQYF.